These T cell receptor beta chains were read from a single sample in a study of blood T cell repertoires in COVID-19. The data were produced by immunoSEQ multiplex PCR, yet TCRdb's version contains in-frame clones alone and is incomplete. The table has 200,000 to 250,000 clones, 80% to 90% seen once. Sequencing was carried out using peripheral blood. The source of these receptors is a man older than 75 with acute or convalescent COVID-19. Each CDR3 is given with its conserved first and last residue. Each record gives: CDR3 length, clone size, J gene, V gene, D gene, CDR3 protein, CDR3 DNA. D genes are given only for firm matches. Clone sizes are given selectively: once, few, many, or a class where the clone is expanded.

>15|NA|TRBJ1-5|TRBV2|TRBD1
CASSEGTVSFQPQHF
TGTGCCAGCAGCGAAGGGACAGTATCGTTTCAGCCCCAGCATTTT
>16|NA|TRBJ1-4|TRBV6-1|NA
CASSEASAGVIGKLFF
TGTGCCAGCAGTGAAGCAAGCGCAGGGGTAATTGGAAAACTGTTTTTT
>14|NA|TRBJ2-1|TRBV19|NA
CASRRPGVENEQFF
TGTGCCAGTCGCAGACCGGGAGTTGAGAATGAGCAGTTCTTC
>16|NA|TRBJ2-2|TRBV5-6|TRBD2
CASSRTSGRAFGELFF
TGTGCCAGCAGCAGGACTAGCGGGAGGGCCTTTGGGGAGCTGTTTTTT
>16|NA|TRBJ2-5|TRBV9|TRBD2
CASSPAGLAGMETQYF
TGTGCCAGCAGCCCAGCGGGACTAGCGGGAATGGAGACCCAGTACTTC
>14|NA|TRBJ2-5|TRBV6-5|TRBD1
CASSQDRSQETQYF
TGTGCCAGCAGTCAGGACAGGTCCCAAGAGACCCAGTACTTC
>13|once|TRBJ1-1|TRBV21-1|NA
CASSDRQNTEAFF
TGTGCCAGCAGCGACCGACAGAACACTGAAGCTTTCTTT
>13|once|TRBJ2-7|TRBV25-1|TRBD1
CASRGQGAGEQYF
TGTGCCAGCAGGGGACAGGGGGCCGGCGAGCAGTACTTC
>17|NA|TRBJ1-5|TRBV7-2|TRBD1
CASSPDTGGYSNQPQHF
TGTGCCAGCAGCCCCGATACAGGGGGGTATAGCAATCAGCCCCAGCATTTT
>15|NA|TRBJ2-7|TRBV2|TRBD2
CASSVATSGSYEQYF
TGTGCCAGCAGTGTTGCGACTAGCGGCTCCTACGAGCAGTACTTC
>17|NA|TRBJ2-1|TRBV7-8|TRBD2
CASSLTGSSGGYNEQFF
TGTGCCAGCAGCTTAACCGGGTCGAGCGGGGGATACAATGAGCAGTTCTTC
>13|NA|TRBJ1-5|TRBV6-5|NA
CASSFQLNQPQHF
TGTGCCAGCAGTTTCCAACTCAATCAGCCCCAGCATTTT
>15|NA|TRBJ1-1|TRBV18|NA
CASSPPGIMNTEAFF
TGTGCCAGCTCACCCCCCGGTATAATGAACACTGAAGCTTTCTTT
>16|once|TRBJ2-3|TRBV6-5|TRBD2
CASSYPLAGITDTQYF
TGTGCCAGCAGTTACCCACTAGCGGGGATTACAGATACGCAGTATTTT
>11|NA|TRBJ1-1|TRBV28|NA
CASSFTGRAFF
TGTGCCAGCAGTTTCACAGGGCGAGCTTTCTTT
>14|NA|TRBJ1-5|TRBV7-8|TRBD1
CASSLRQGIQPQHF
TGTGCCAGCAGCTTACGACAGGGGATTCAGCCCCAGCATTTT
>12|NA|TRBJ1-1|TRBV11-2|TRBD1
CASSTGQGSAFF
TGTGCCAGCAGCACAGGACAGGGTTCAGCTTTCTTT
>15|NA|TRBJ1-2|TRBV25-1|TRBD1
CASSEPGTAEYGYTF
TGTGCCAGCAGTGAGCCCGGGACAGCAGAATATGGCTACACCTTC
>15|NA|TRBJ1-3|TRBV5-6|NA
CASSFITQAGNTIYF
TGTGCCAGCAGCTTTATCACCCAGGCTGGAAACACCATATATTTT
>14|NA|TRBJ2-7|TRBV28|NA
CASGEGEFTYEQYF
TGTGCCAGCGGAGAAGGGGAATTCACCTACGAGCAGTACTTC
>15|few|TRBJ1-1|TRBV27|NA
CASSLYTGRNTEAFF
TGTGCCAGCAGTTTATATACAGGGCGGAACACTGAAGCTTTCTTT
>16|few|TRBJ1-5|TRBV5-8|NA
CASSLGQAYSNQPQHF
TGTGCCAGCAGCTTGGGACAGGCGTATAGCAATCAGCCCCAGCATTTT
>15|NA|TRBJ1-5|TRBV5-5|NA
CASSLSPVGNQPQHF
TGTGCCAGCAGCCTATCGCCCGTGGGCAATCAGCCCCAGCATTTT
>14|NA|TRBJ1-6|TRBV28|NA
CASSLLGLESPLHF
TGTGCCAGCAGTTTATTGGGTCTAGAGTCACCCCTCCACTTT
>13|few|TRBJ1-2|TRBV5-1|NA
CASSLSGDYGYTF
TGCGCCAGCAGCTTGAGCGGAGACTATGGCTACACCTTC
>14|NA|TRBJ2-1|TRBV7-2|NA
CASSSGLGPDEQFF
TGTGCCAGCAGCTCGGGACTGGGGCCCGATGAGCAGTTCTTC